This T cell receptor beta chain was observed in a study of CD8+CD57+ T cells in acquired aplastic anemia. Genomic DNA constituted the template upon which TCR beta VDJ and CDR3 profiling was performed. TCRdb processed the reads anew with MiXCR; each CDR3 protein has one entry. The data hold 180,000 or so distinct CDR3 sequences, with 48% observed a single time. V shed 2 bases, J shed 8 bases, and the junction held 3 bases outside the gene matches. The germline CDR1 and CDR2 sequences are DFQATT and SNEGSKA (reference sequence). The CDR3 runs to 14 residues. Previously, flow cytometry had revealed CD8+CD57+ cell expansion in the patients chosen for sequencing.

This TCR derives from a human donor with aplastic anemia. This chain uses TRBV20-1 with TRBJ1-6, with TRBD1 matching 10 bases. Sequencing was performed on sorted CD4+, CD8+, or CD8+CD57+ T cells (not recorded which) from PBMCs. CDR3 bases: TGCAGTGCTAGATGGGGACAGGGGTATTCACCCCTCCACTTT. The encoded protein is CSARWGQGYSPLHF.